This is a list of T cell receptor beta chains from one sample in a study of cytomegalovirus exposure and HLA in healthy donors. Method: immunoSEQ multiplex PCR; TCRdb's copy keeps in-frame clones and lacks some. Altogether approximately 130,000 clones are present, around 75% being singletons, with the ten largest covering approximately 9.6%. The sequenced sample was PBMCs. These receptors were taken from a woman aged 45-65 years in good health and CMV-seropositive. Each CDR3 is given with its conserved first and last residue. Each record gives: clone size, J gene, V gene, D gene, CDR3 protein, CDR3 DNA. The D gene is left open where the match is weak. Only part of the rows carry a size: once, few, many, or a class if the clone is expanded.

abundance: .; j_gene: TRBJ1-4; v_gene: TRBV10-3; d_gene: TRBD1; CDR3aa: CAIRGQGSDNEKLFF; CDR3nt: TGTGCCATCAGGGGACAGGGGTCTGATAATGAAAAACTGTTTTTT
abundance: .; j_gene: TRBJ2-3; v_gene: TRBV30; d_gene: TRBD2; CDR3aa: CAWSLGLAGDGDTQYF; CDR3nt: TGTGCCTGGAGTTTGGGACTAGCGGGAGATGGAGATACGCAGTATTTT
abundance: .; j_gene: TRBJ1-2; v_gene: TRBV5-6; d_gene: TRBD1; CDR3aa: CASSSSWTGGGYGYTF; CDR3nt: TGTGCCAGCAGCTCCTCCTGGACAGGGGGCGGGTATGGCTACACCTTC
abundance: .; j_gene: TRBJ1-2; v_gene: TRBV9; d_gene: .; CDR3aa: CASSVENKGPPGYTF; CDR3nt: TGTGCCAGCAGCGTAGAGAATAAGGGGCCCCCTGGCTACACCTTC
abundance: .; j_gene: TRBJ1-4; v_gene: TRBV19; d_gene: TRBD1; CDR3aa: CASRGQGIEKLFF; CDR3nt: TGTGCCAGTAGGGGACAGGGGATAGAAAAACTGTTTTTT
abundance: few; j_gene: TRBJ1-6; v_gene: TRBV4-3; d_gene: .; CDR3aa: CASSPRIQGGESPLHF; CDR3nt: TGCGCCAGCAGCCCAAGAATCCAGGGCGGGGAGTCACCCCTCCACTTT
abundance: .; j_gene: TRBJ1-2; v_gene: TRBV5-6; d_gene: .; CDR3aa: CASSSMRDIGIWGYTF; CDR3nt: TGTGCCAGCAGCAGTATGAGAGACATAGGCATTTGGGGCTACACCTTC
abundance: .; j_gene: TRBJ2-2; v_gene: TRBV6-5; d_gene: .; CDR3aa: CASSYKRGYTGELFF; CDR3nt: TGTGCCAGCAGTTACAAGAGGGGGTACACCGGGGAGCTGTTTTTT
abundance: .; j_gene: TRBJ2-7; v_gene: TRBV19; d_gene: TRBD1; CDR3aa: CASRDREISYEQYF; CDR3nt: TGTGCCAGTAGGGACAGGGAGATCTCCTACGAGCAGTACTTC
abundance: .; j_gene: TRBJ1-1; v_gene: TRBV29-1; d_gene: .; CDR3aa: CSGLRNSEAFF; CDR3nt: TGCAGCGGGCTCCGAAACAGTGAAGCTTTCTTT
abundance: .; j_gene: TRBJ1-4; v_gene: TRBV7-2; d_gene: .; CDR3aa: CASSSSGANEKLFF; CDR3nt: TGTGCCAGCAGCTCCTCAGGGGCTAATGAAAAACTGTTTTTT
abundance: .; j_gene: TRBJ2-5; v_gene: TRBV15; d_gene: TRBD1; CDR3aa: CATSRDWTGQETQYF; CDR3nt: TGTGCCACCAGCAGAGATTGGACAGGCCAAGAGACCCAGTACTTC
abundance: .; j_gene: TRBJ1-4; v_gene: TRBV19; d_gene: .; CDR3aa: CATTFYEKLFF; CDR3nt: TGTGCCACAACTTTTTATGAAAAACTGTTTTTT
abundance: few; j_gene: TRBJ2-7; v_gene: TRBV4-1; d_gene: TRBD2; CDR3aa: CASSPSGTSGGAREQYF; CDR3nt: TGCGCCAGCAGCCCGTCCGGGACTAGCGGGGGGGCCCGCGAGCAGTACTTC
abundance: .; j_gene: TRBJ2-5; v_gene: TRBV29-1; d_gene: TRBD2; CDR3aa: CSVPRGLAGIGETQYF; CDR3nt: TGCAGCGTCCCAAGGGGTCTAGCGGGGATCGGGGAGACCCAGTACTTC
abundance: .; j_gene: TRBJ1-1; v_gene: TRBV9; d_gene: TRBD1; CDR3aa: CASSAGQGAEAFF; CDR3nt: TGTGCCAGCAGCGCCGGACAGGGGGCAGAAGCTTTCTTT
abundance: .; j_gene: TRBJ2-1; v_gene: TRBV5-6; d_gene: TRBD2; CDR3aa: CASSWGAGGENEQFF; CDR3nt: TGTGCCAGCAGTTGGGGAGCGGGGGGTGAAAATGAGCAGTTCTTC
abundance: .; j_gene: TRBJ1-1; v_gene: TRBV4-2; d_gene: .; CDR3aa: CASSQLWLMANEAFF; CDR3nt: TGTGCCAGCAGCCAACTTTGGCTTATGGCAAACGAAGCTTTCTTT
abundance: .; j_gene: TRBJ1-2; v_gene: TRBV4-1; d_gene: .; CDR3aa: CASSQQGLYGYTF; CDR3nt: TGCGCCAGCAGTCAACAGGGTTTGTATGGCTACACCTTC
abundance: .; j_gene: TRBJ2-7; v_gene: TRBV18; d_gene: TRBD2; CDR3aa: CASSTLTSSGSYEQYF; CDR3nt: TGTGCCAGCTCGACCCTAACGTCTAGCGGATCCTACGAGCAGTACTTC
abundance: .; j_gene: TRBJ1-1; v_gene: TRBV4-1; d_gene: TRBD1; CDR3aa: CASSRETGGELTAFF; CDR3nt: TGCGCCAGCAGCCGAGAGACAGGGGGCGAGTTAACCGCTTTCTTT
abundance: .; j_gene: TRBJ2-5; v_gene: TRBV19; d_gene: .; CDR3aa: CASSTPGTKQETQYF; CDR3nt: TGTGCCAGTAGTACTCCCGGGACAAAGCAAGAGACCCAGTACTTC
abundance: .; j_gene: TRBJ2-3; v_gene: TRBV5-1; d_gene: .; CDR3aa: CASSLLTTIGDTQYF; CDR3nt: TGCGCCAGCAGCCTCTTGACAACGATCGGAGATACGCAGTATTTT
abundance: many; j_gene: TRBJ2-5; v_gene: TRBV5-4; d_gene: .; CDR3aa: CASSFLPSETQYF; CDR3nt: TGTGCCAGCAGCTTTCTTCCCTCGGAGACCCAGTACTTC
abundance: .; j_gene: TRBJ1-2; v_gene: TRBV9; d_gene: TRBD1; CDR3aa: CASSVSGQGNGYTF; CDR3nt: TGTGCCAGCAGCGTTTCCGGACAGGGAAATGGCTACACCTTC
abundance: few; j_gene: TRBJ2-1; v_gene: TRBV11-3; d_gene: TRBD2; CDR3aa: CASSQGSGGAGGNEQFF; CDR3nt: TGTGCCAGCAGCCAGGGTAGCGGGGGGGCGGGGGGCAATGAGCAGTTCTTC
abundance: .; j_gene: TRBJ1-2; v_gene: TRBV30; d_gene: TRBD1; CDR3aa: CAWRPRDRVFYGYTF; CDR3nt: TGTGCCTGGAGGCCCCGGGACAGGGTTTTCTATGGCTACACCTTC
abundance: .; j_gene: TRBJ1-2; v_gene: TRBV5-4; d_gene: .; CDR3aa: CASSLGGGFRYGYTF; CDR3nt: TGTGCCAGCAGCTTGGGAGGAGGGTTCCGCTATGGCTACACCTTC
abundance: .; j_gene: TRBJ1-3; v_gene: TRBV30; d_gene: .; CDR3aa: CAWMDGGNTIYF; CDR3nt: TGTGCCTGGATGGACGGGGGGAACACCATATATTTT
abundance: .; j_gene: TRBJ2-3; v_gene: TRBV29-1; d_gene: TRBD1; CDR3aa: CSGRGVRDRAKGVLTDTQYF; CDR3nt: TGCAGCGGCCGAGGGGTCCGGGACAGGGCGAAGGGAGTGTTAACAGATACGCAGTATTTT
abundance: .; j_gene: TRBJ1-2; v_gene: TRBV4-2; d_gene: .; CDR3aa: CASSQGGRPPRRGYTF; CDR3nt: TGTGCCAGCAGCCAAGGGGGCAGGCCGCCACGTCGTGGCTACACCTTC
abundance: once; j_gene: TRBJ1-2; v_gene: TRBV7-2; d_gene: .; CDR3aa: CASSLGAVGGYTF; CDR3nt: TGTGCCAGCAGCTTAGGAGCGGTCGGGGGCTACACCTTC
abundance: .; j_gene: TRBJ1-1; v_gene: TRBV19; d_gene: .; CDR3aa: CASARQENTEAFF; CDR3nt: TGTGCCAGCGCGAGACAGGAGAACACTGAAGCTTTCTTT
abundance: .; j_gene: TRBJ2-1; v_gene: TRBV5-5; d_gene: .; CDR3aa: CASSPVGERVYNEQFF; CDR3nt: TGTGCCAGCAGCCCCGTGGGGGAGCGGGTCTACAATGAGCAGTTCTTC
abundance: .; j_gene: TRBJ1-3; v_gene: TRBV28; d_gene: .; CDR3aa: CASSGPTRHGNTIYF; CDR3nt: TGTGCCAGCAGTGGGCCAACCCGCCATGGAAACACCATATATTTT
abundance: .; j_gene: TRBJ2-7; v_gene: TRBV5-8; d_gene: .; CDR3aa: CASSLGGRNGEQYF; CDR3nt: TGTGCCAGCAGCTTGGGAGGTAGGAACGGGGAGCAGTACTTC
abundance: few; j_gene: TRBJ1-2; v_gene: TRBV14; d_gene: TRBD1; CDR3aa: CASSPQTGGGYGYTF; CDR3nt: TGTGCCAGCAGCCCCCAAACAGGGGGAGGCTATGGCTACACCTTC
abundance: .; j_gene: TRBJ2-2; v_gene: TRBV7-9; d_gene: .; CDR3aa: CASRGGSGELFF; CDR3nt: TGTGCCAGCAGAGGGGGTAGCGGGGAGCTGTTTTTT
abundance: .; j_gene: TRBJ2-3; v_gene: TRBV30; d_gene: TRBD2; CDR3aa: CAWSANSGIADTQYF; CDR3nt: TGTGCCTGGAGTGCGAATAGCGGGATCGCAGATACGCAGTATTTT
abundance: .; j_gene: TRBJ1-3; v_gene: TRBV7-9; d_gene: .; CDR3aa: CASSLQGPLSGNTIYF; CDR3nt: TGTGCCAGCAGCTTACAGGGTCCTCTCTCTGGAAACACCATATATTTT
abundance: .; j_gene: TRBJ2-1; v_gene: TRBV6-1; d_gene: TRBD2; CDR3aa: CASSETSGGGNEQFF; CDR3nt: TGTGCCAGCAGTGAGACTAGCGGGGGGGGCAATGAGCAGTTCTTC
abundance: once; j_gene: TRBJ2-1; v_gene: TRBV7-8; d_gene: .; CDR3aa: CASSLLATSYNEQFF; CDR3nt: TGTGCCAGCAGCCTACTAGCTACCTCCTACAATGAGCAGTTCTTC
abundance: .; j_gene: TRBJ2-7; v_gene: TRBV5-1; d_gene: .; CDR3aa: CASSPGTYLVEQYF; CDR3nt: TGCGCCAGCAGCCCGGGGACTTACTTGGTCGAGCAGTACTTC
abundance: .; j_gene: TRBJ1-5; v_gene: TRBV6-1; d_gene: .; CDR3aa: CASSEMGAVWNQPQHF; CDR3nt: TGTGCCAGCAGTGAAATGGGGGCCGTATGGAATCAGCCCCAGCATTTT
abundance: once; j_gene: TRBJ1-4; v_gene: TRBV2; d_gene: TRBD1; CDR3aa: CASRNRGRDEKLFF; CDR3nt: TGTGCCAGCCGGAACAGGGGGCGAGATGAAAAACTGTTTTTT
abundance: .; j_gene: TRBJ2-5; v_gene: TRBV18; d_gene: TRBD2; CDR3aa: CASSPRSERGVWETQYF; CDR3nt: TGTGCCAGCTCACCACGGAGCGAGCGGGGAGTTTGGGAGACCCAGTACTTC
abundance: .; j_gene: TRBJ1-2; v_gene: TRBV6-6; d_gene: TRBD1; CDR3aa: CASSPSTGGFGYTF; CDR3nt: TGTGCCAGCAGCCCCTCAACAGGGGGGTTTGGCTACACCTTC
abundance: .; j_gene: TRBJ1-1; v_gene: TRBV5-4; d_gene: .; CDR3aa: CASSPGGSNTEAFF; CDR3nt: TGTGCCAGCAGCCCAGGAGGATCTAACACTGAAGCTTTCTTT
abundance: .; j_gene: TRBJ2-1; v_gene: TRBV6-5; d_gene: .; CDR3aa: CASSSRGDNEQFF; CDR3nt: TGTGCCAGCAGTTCCCGGGGTGACAATGAGCAGTTCTTC
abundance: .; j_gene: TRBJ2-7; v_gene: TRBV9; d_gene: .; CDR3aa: CASSVEGTSSYEQYF; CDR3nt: TGTGCCAGCAGCGTAGAAGGTACTAGCTCCTACGAGCAGTACTTC
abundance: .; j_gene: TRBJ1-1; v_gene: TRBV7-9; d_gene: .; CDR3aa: CASSRPDSNTEAFF; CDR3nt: TGTGCCAGCAGCCGTCCGGACAGCAACACTGAAGCTTTCTTT
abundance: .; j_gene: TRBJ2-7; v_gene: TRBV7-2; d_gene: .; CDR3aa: CASSLGLGVYRVYEQYF; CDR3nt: TGTGCCAGCAGCTTAGGGTTAGGGGTCTACAGGGTCTACGAGCAGTACTTC
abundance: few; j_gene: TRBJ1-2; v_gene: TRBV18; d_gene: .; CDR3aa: CASSPINNEGYTF; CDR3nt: TGTGCCAGCTCCCCAATTAATAATGAGGGCTACACCTTC
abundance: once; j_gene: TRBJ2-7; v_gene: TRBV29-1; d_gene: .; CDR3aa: CSVEFSGHHYEQYF; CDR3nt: TGCAGCGTTGAGTTTTCTGGCCACCACTACGAGCAGTACTTC
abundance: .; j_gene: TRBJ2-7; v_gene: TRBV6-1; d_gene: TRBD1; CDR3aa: CASTPGDRYEQYF; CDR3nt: TGTGCCAGCACCCCTGGGGACAGATACGAGCAGTACTTC
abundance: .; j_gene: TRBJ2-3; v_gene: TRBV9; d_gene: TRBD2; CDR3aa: CASSVGLAGTDTQYF; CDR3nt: TGTGCTAGCAGCGTAGGACTAGCGGGAACAGATACGCAGTATTTT
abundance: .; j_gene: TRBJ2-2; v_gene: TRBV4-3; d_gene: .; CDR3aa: CASSHGRDYTGELFF; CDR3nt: TGCGCCAGCAGCCACGGCCGGGATTACACCGGGGAGCTGTTTTTT
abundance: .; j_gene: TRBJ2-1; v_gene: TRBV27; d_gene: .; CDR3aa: CASSLRDYPYNEQFF; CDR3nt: TGTGCCAGCAGTTTACGTGACTACCCCTACAATGAGCAGTTCTTC
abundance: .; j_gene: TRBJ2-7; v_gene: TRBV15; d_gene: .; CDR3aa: CATSRDAVRHYEQYF; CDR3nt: TGTGCCACCAGCAGAGATGCGGTCCGGCACTACGAGCAGTACTTC
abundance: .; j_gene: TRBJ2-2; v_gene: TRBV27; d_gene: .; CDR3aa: CASSNRDTGELFF; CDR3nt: TGTGCCAGCAGCAACAGGGACACCGGGGAGCTGTTTTTT